What follows is one TCR beta chain and its context. The data belong to a study of shared clonotypes between healthy human individuals. CDR1 and CDR2 from the germline V gene are LGHNA and YSLEER. The CDR3 is made up of 13 amino acids. V shed 1 base and J shed 2 bases, with 6 bases lying between them. Assay used: immunoSEQ multiplex PCR; TCRdb lists only in-frame clones, some missing. The table lists roughly 220,000 clones, 50% to 75% of them singletons. This sequence joins TRBV4-3 and TRBJ2-7, with D possibly matching TRBD2 (5 bases). This clonotype originated in a man in his thirties or forties in good health. Sequenced: memory CD4+ T cells sorted from blood. The sample's subset: CD45RA-negative fraction. The CDR3 nucleotides are TGCGCCAGCAGCCAAGTCGGGACCTACGAGCAGTACTTC. Translated, it gives CASSQVGTYEQYF.